One sample yielded the 26 T cell receptor beta chains listed below, sequenced in a study of post-analysis software for immune sequencing data. General study findings and limits: Patients carried roughly 5 TRBV segments more frequently than controls did, and TRBV5-6, TRBV5-1 and TRBV20-1 were among them.

TCR beta libraries were prepared from cDNA with unique molecular identifiers. TCRdb reanalysed the PCR reads using MiXCR and keeps one entry per CDR3 protein. The sample has 450,000 or so distinct CDR3 sequences; roughly 46% are singletons. These receptors have no identified antigens. The specimen was blood. Receptor source: a girl aged 5-17 years with multiple sclerosis.

The chain has TRBV12-3 or TRBV12-4 and TRBJ2-1; D gene unclear. The CDR3 is 13 amino acids. V was trimmed by 5 bases and J by 4 bases, leaving 9 bases between them. CDR3 DNA sequence: TGTGCCAGCAGTCCCGTATCTTACAATGAGCAGTTCTTC. This translates into CASSPVSYNEQFF.

The V and J genes are TRBV29-1 and TRBJ2-6; weak D call: TRBD1 (5 bases). This CDR3 spans 14 amino acids. Trimming removed 5 bases from V and 4 bases from J, with 12 bases in between. Per the germline V gene, CDR1 is SQVTM and CDR2 is ANQGSEA. The CDR3 reads CSVSQEPGANVLTF. The DNA of the CDR3 is TGCAGCGTTTCACAGGAACCAGGGGCCAACGTCCTGACTTTC.

About this clonotype: A read error may account for a junction end that differs from germline. This chain links TRBV4-1 with TRBJ2-5; no clear D gene. The CDR3 contains 16 residues. In germline, CDR1 is MGHRA, CDR2 YSYEKL. The chain's CDR3 is CASSQDLSVHQGTQYF. CDR3 coding DNA: TGCGCCAGCAGCCAAGATTTGAGCGTCCACCAAGGGACCCAGTACTTC.

This clonotype was observed a few times. V gene TRBV7-2 combines with J gene TRBJ2-1; 8 bases line up with TRBD2. Germline trimming cut 5 bases from V and 6 bases from J; bases unmatched to any gene: 15. Germline V gene lookup returns CDR1 SGHTA and CDR2 FQGNSA. This CDR3 is built from 17 residues. The CDR3 loop reads CASSLDPGLAVRNEQFF. For the CDR3, the DNA is TGTGCCAGCAGCCTAGATCCCGGACTAGCAGTTCGCAATGAGCAGTTCTTC.

The chain uses TRBV9 and TRBJ2-4; perhaps TRBD2 as D (6 bases). The DNA end favors TRBJ2-7, so the J call may be wrong. CDR1 is SGDLS, CDR2 YYNGEE, per germline. The CDR3 is made up of 12 amino acids. The CDR3 DNA follows: TGTGCCAGCAGCGCGGGAGCGTACGAGCAGTACTTC. It codes for CASSAGAYEQYF.

This clonotype was seen a handful of times. The V call is TRBV29-1, the J call TRBJ2-1; 7 bases are a match to TRBD1. V was pared by 8 bases and J by 6 bases, with 10 bases of the junction left unmatched. CDR3 length equals 13 residues. Germline loops: CDR1 SQVTM, CDR2 ANQGSEA. CDR3 region: CSITGTEVNEQFF. The CDR3 DNA follows: TGCAGCATCACCGGGACAGAAGTCAATGAGCAGTTCTTC.

This chain uses TRBV20-1 with TRBJ2-7; D ambiguous. V lost 3 bases and J 1 base, leaving 22 bases between the germline ends. The V gene's germline CDR1 is DFQATT and CDR2 SNEGSKA (reference sequence). CDR3 length equals 17 residues. CDR3 residues: CSASFVPGFGLSYEQYF. CDR3 DNA sequence: TGCAGTGCTAGTTTCGTTCCCGGCTTCGGGCTGTCCTACGAGCAGTACTTC.

The rearrangement links TRBV28 to TRBJ2-7; perhaps TRBD2 as D (5 bases). The end of the DNA fits TRBJ2-5 better, so the J call may be wrong. This CDR3 is built from 16 residues. Germline V gene lookup returns CDR1 MDHEN and CDR2 SYDVKM. The CDR3 sequence is CASSFRFIGGRETQYF. The DNA for the CDR3 is TGTGCCAGCAGTTTTCGGTTCATTGGAGGCCGTGAGACCCAGTACTTC.

The CDR3 DNA is TGTGCCAGCAGCCCGGGACTAGTCATCAATGAGCAGTTCTTC. Its translation: CASSPGLVINEQFF. The chain has TRBV6-1 and TRBJ2-1, with 8 bases that match TRBD2. Looked up from germline, CDR1 is MNHNS and CDR2 is SASEGT. V was pared by 6 bases and J by 6 bases, with 7 bases of the junction left unmatched. The CDR3 has 14 residues.

In the case of this clonotype: A junction boundary mismatches the germline segment, possibly from a read error. The chain carries TRBV24-1 and TRBJ2-5, with TRBD2 matching 10 bases. The CDR3 loop spans 15 amino acids. Per germline, CDR1 KGHDR and CDR2 SFDVKD. The CDR3 nucleotides are TGTGCCGCCAGTGATCCCCGACTAGCGGGAGAGACCCAGTACTTC. Translation: CAASDPRLAGETQYF.

This clonotype was detected only a few times. The V call is TRBV15, the J call TRBJ2-1, with TRBD2 matching 7 bases. The CDR3 contains 13 residues. Trimming took 0 bases from V and 8 from J; bases not matched to a gene: 1. From germline, CDR1 is LNHNV and CDR2 YYDKDF (reference sequence). The CDR3 spells CATSRDRGDEQFF. Written as DNA, the CDR3 is TGTGCCACCAGCAGAGATCGGGGGGATGAGCAGTTCTTC.

The chain links TRBV12-3 or TRBV12-4 to TRBJ1-2; 8 bases are a match to TRBD1. This CDR3 spans 14 amino acids. V gave up 6 bases and J gave up 2 bases; unmatched junction bases: 5. As DNA, the CDR3 is TGTGCCAGCAGGGCCGGGACAGGAAACTATGGCTACACCTTC. This translates into CASRAGTGNYGYTF.

The genes are TRBV14 and TRBJ2-2; TRBD2 matches 14 bases. This CDR3 has 17 amino acids. The germline V gene has CDR1 SGHDN and CDR2 FVKESK. V was clipped by 5 bases and J by 4 bases; unmatched bases: 6. The CDR3 here is CASSSTSGRAVTGELFF. The CDR3 DNA reads as TGTGCCAGCAGCTCGACTAGCGGGAGGGCCGTCACCGGGGAGCTGTTTTTT. The variable domain in full, with the rest retrieved from reference TRBV14 and TRBJ2-2, is EAGVTQFPSHSVIEKGQTVTLRCDPISGHDNLYWYRRVMGKEIKFLLHFVKESKQDESGMPNNRFLAERTGGTYSTLKVQPAELEDSGVYFCASSSTSGRAVTGELFFGEGSRLTVL.

The chain has TRBV11-2 and TRBJ1-1, with D unclear. V was clipped by 0 bases and J by 10 bases, with 9 bases between them. The CDR3 totals 12 residues. The germline gives CDR1 SGHAT, CDR2 FQNNGV. The CDR3 reads CASSLEEGIAFF. CDR3 coding DNA: TGTGCCAGCAGCTTAGAGGAAGGGATAGCTTTCTTT.

V and J are TRBV5-1 and TRBJ2-7; TRBD1 aligns across 8 bases. The CDR3 covers 17 residues. V shed 0 bases, J shed 3 bases, and the junction held 11 bases outside the gene matches. Germline values: CDR1 SGHRS, CDR2 YFSETQ. The CDR3 nucleotides read TGCGCCAGCAGCTTGGGGCCGGGACAGGCCTCGCGCTACGAGCAGTACTTC. It specifies CASSLGPGQASRYEQYF.

This clonotype appeared many times. V gene TRBV7-2 combines with J gene TRBJ2-1; 8 bases are shared with TRBD1. The CDR3 loop spans 15 amino acids. J gave up 1 base and V 5 bases, and 4 bases lay outside the gene matches. Germline V CDR1 and CDR2: SGHTA, FQGNSA. This CDR3 reads CASSTGTGSYNEQFF. The CDR3 bases are TGTGCCAGCAGCACCGGGACAGGTTCCTACAATGAGCAGTTCTTC.

The table lists this clonotype with a few counts. This chain joins TRBV27 and TRBJ2-7; 8 bases agree with TRBD1. Looked up from germline, CDR1 is MNHEY and CDR2 is SMNVEV (reference sequence). CDR3 length: 15 residues. J lost 2 bases, V lost 2 bases, and 5 bases had no gene match. In DNA, the CDR3 is TGTGCCAGCAGTTTAGCTCGGACAGGGCCCTACGAGCAGTACTTC. Translation: CASSLARTGPYEQYF.

This clonotype was seen a handful of times. The V and J genes are TRBV6-2 or TRBV6-3 and TRBJ2-1, with 8 nucleotides matching TRBD2. Per germline, CDR1 MNHEY and CDR2 SVGEGT. The CDR3 is 14 amino acids. V was pared by 7 bases and J by 1 base, with 3 bases of the junction left unmatched. CDR3 coding DNA: TGTGCCAGCAACCCTAGCGGGTCCTACAATGAGCAGTTCTTC. Translation gives CASNPSGSYNEQFF.

The rearrangement uses TRBV7-9 and TRBJ1-2; D ambiguous. CDR1 is SEHNR and CDR2 is FQNEAQ in the germline V gene (reference sequence). The CDR3 loop spans 12 amino acids. The V gene lost 1 base and the J gene lost 6 bases, with 6 bases spanning the gap. The CDR3 nucleotides read TGTGCCAGCAGCTTAGTGGCGGATGGCTACACCTTC. Amino acid sequence: CASSLVADGYTF.

The chain couples TRBV20-1 to TRBJ2-7; D call uncertain. V was pared by 0 bases and J by 3 bases, with 12 bases between. The CDR3 runs 14 residues. Germline V lookup: CDR1 DFQATT, CDR2 SNEGSKA (reference sequence). This chain's CDR3 is CSARDLAAYYEQYF. CDR3 sequence (DNA): TGCAGTGCTAGAGATCTGGCCGCCTACTACGAGCAGTACTTC.

This clonotype occurred a few times. The chain couples TRBV12-3 or TRBV12-4 to TRBJ2-6; 8 bases are shared with TRBD1. J lost 3 bases, V lost 11 bases, and 9 bases had no gene match. The CDR3 spans 15 residues. CDR3 sequence: CASLQGAVGANVLTF. In DNA form, the CDR3 reads TGTGCCTCCCTCCAGGGGGCGGTTGGGGCCAACGTCCTGACTTTC.

The CDR3 reads CASRAGQGARNEQFF. As DNA, the CDR3 is TGTGCCAGCAGAGCGGGACAGGGGGCTAGGAATGAGCAGTTCTTC. The genes are TRBV6-6 and TRBJ2-1; TRBD1 matches 12 bases. CDR3 length: 15 amino acids. CDR1 and CDR2 (germline): MNHNY, SVGAGI (reference sequence). V shed 6 bases, J shed 7 bases, and the junction held 7 bases outside the gene matches.

The J gene is TRBJ2-5, the V gene TRBV3-1; either TRBD1 or TRBD2 may fit D (5 bases each). V was pared by 3 bases and J by 4 bases, with 12 bases between. The CDR3 has 14 amino acids. Germline CDR1 and CDR2: LGHDT and YNNKEL (reference sequence). The CDR3 spells CASSQSGPRETQYF. The CDR3 DNA reads TGTGCCAGCAGCCAGTCGGGACCGCGAGAGACCCAGTACTTC.

The rearrangement uses TRBV15 and TRBJ2-1, with TRBD2 identical over 11 bases. This CDR3 region has 14 residues. J gave up 5 bases and V 8 bases, and 5 bases lay outside the gene matches. CDR1 is LNHNV and CDR2 is YYDKDF in the germline V gene (reference sequence). The CDR3 sequence is CATGGLAENNEQFF. CDR3 sequence (DNA): TGTGCCACCGGGGGACTAGCGGAAAACAATGAGCAGTTCTTC.

This clonotype was observed a handful of times. V is TRBV28 and J is TRBJ2-7; 9 bases map to TRBD1. Germline V gene lookup returns CDR1 MDHEN and CDR2 SYDVKM. This CDR3 comprises 17 residues. V trimming: 6 bases; J trimming: 2 bases; junction bases outside the gene matches: 14. In DNA form, the CDR3 reads TGTGCCAGCAGCAGTCCCGGGACAGGGCGGAGAACCTACGAGCAGTACTTC. Protein sequence: CASSSPGTGRRTYEQYF.

V usage is TRBV6-2 or TRBV6-3 and J usage is TRBJ1-5, with D hard to call. V lost 2 bases and J 6 bases, leaving 8 bases between the germline ends. CDR3 length: 13 residues. The germline CDR1 and CDR2 sequences are MNHEY and SVGEGT. As DNA, the CDR3 is TGTGCCAGCAGTTACGCAGAGGCTCAGCCCCAGCATTTT. This encodes CASSYAEAQPQHF.